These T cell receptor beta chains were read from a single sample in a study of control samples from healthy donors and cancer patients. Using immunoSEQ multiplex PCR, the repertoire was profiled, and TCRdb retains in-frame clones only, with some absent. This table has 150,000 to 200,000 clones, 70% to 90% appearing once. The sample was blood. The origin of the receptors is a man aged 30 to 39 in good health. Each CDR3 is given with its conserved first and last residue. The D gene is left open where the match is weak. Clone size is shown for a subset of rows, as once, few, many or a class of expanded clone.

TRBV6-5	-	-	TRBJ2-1	TGTGCCAGCAGTTTGGTATGGAGGGGTAGAAATGAGCAGTTCTTC	CASSLVWRGRNEQFF
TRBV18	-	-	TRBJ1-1	TGTGCCAGCTCACCAGGAATTCGACAGGACACTGAAGCTTTCTTT	CASSPGIRQDTEAFF
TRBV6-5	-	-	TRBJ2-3	TGTGCCGGAATGGTCGGGGGCAGGCCAGATACGCAGTATTTT	CAGMVGGRPDTQYF
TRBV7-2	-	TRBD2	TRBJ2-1	TGTGCCAGCAGCCTCAGACTAGCCCATCAGGGTGACAATGAGCAGTTCTTC	CASSLRLAHQGDNEQFF
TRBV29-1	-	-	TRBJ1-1	TGCAGCGTTGATCCCTCCGGACAGTACACTGAAGCTTTCTTT	CSVDPSGQYTEAFF
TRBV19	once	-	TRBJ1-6	TGTGCCAGTAGGGAGGGGAGCTCCTATAATTCACCCCTCCACTTT	CASREGSSYNSPLHF
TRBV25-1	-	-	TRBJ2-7	TGTGCCAGCAGTGAGGTGGGGACGGTTTACGAGCAGTACTTC	CASSEVGTVYEQYF
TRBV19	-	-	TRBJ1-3	TGTGCCAGTAGTCGTTCCCAGGTCTCTGGAAACACCATATATTTT	CASSRSQVSGNTIYF
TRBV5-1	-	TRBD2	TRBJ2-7	TGCGCCAGCAGTTGGCTTAGCGGGGGGCTAGGCGGCGGCTCCTACGAGCAGTACTTC	CASSWLSGGLGGGSYEQYF
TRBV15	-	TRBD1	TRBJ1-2	TGTGCCACCAGCAGAGGCAACAGGGGAGGAGATGGCTACACCTTC	CATSRGNRGGDGYTF
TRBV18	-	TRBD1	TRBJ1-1	TGTGCCAGCTCACCGGGACAGGGTGCTCCTGGGGCTTTCTTT	CASSPGQGAPGAFF
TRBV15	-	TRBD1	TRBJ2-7	TGTGCCACCTCCCCGGGACAGTCGACCTACGAGCAGTACTTC	CATSPGQSTYEQYF
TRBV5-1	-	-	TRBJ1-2	TGCGCCAGCAGTTCTCCGGGGTCGGGCTATGGCTACACCTTC	CASSSPGSGYGYTF
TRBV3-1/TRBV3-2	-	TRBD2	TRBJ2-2	TGTGCCAGCAGCCCCGGGACTAGCGGGAGGGAGCTGTTTTTT	CASSPGTSGRELFF
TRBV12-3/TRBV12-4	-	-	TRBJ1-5	TGTGCCAGCAGTAGTGACCTTCATCAGCCCCAGCATTTT	CASSSDLHQPQHF
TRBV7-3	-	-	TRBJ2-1	TGTGCCAGCAGCCGTTCACGCGCTAGCGTCTCCTACAATGAGCAGTTCTTC	CASSRSRASVSYNEQFF
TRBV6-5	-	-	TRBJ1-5	TGTGCCAGCAGTAGCGGAGGGCAGGGAGGCCAGCCCCAGCATTTT	CASSSGGQGGQPQHF
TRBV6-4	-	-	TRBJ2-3	TGTGCCAGCAGTGCCGACGGTGAGCCCACAGATACGCAGTATTTT	CASSADGEPTDTQYF
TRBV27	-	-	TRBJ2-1	TGTGCCAGCAGTTCTGCAGGAAAGCTCAATGAGCAGTTCTTC	CASSSAGKLNEQFF
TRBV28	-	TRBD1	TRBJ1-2	TGTGCCAGCAGTTTACAGGCAGGGGGTGGCTACACCTTC	CASSLQAGGGYTF
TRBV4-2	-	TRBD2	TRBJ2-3	TGTGCCAGCAGCCAAGTCCCTAGCGGGGGTTCCACAGATACGCAGTATTTT	CASSQVPSGGSTDTQYF
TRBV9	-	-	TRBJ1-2	TGTGCCAGCAGCGTAGCTCCCGGACGGCAAAACTATGGCTACACCTTC	CASSVAPGRQNYGYTF
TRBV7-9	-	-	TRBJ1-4	TGTGCCAGCAGCCCCGGCGGTGAAAAACTGTTTTTT	CASSPGGEKLFF
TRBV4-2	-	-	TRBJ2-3	TGTGCCAGCAGCCGCGATAGTTTTAGTAGCACAGATACGCAGTATTTT	CASSRDSFSSTDTQYF
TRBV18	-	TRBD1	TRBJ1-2	TGTGCCAGCTCATCACAGGGGGGCTATGGCTACACCTTC	CASSSQGGYGYTF
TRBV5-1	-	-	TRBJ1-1	TGCGCCAGCAGCGTCCTGGGGGGCACTGAAGCTTTCTTT	CASSVLGGTEAFF
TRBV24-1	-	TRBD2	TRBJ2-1	TGTGCCACCAGTGATCTAGCGGGAGGCTACAATGAGCAGTTCTTC	CATSDLAGGYNEQFF
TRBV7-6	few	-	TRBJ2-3	TGTGCCAGCAGCTTAAGTGGAGGGACAGATACGCAGTATTTT	CASSLSGGTDTQYF
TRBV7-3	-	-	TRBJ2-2	TGTGCCAGCAGCTCCGGGGTTTACACCGGGGAGCTGTTTTTT	CASSSGVYTGELFF
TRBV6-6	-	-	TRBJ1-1	TGTGCCAGCACAGACACGGACAGGAACACTGAAGCTTTCTTT	CASTDTDRNTEAFF
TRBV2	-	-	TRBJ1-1	TGTGCCAGCCCCCCGGGCCCGGGAACTGAAGCTTTCTTT	CASPPGPGTEAFF
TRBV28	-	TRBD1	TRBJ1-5	TGTGCCAGCAGTCCGAAGGGGGGACAGAAATTCCGGTTTACTAATCAGCCCCAGCATTTT	CASSPKGGQKFRFTNQPQHF
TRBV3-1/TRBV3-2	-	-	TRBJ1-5	TGTGCCAGCAGCCAAACGGAAAGCGGTCAGCCCCAGCATTTT	CASSQTESGQPQHF
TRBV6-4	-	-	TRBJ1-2	TGTGCCAGCAGCCCTAGGGCAGGACCGACAGTGGGCTATGGCTACACCTTC	CASSPRAGPTVGYGYTF
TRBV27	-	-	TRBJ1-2	TGTGCCAGCAGTGACTGGCCGGGTAACTATGGCTACACCTTC	CASSDWPGNYGYTF
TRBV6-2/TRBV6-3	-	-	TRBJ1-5	TGTGCCAGCAGTTACGCTCAGAATAGCAATCAGCCCCAGCATTTT	CASSYAQNSNQPQHF
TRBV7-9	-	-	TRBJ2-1	TGTGCCAGCACCGGGTGGGCTACCTACAATGAGCAGTTCTTC	CASTGWATYNEQFF
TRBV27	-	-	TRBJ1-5	TGTGCCAGCAGTTTATCGGGGGGAGTGGGCAATCAGCCCCAGCATTTT	CASSLSGGVGNQPQHF
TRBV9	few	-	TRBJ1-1	TGTGCCAGCAGCGTAGGTCCGACTTCTCACGGAGAAGCTTTCTTT	CASSVGPTSHGEAFF
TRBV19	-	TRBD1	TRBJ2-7	TGTGCCTCCAGATCCCACGGGACAGACCACTCCTACGAGCAGTACTTC	CASRSHGTDHSYEQYF
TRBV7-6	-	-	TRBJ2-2	TGTGCCAGCACCGCCCGGGCCTCGAACACCGGGGAGCTGTTTTTT	CASTARASNTGELFF
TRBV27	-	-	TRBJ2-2	TGTGCCAGCAGTTTCAGGAACACCGGGGAGCTGTTTTTT	CASSFRNTGELFF
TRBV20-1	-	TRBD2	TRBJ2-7	TGCAGTGCTAGTGGGATTGTAGAGATTAGCGGGGGGTCCCCAGCTGTGGGGTCCTACGAGCAGTACTTC	CSASGIVEISGGSPAVGSYEQYF
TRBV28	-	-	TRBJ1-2	TGTGCCAGCAGTTTATTCTCCTCTAACTATGGCTACACCTTC	CASSLFSSNYGYTF
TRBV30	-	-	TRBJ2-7	TGTGCCTCCTGGGGTGAAACCTACGAGCAGTACTTC	CASWGETYEQYF
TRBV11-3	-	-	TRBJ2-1	TGTGCCAGCAGCTCGACCGACAATGAGCAGTTCTTC	CASSSTDNEQFF
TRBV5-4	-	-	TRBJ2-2	TGTGCCAGCAGCTCCAAAAGGGAAGAGGGGACGCCCGGGGAGCTGTTTTTT	CASSSKREEGTPGELFF
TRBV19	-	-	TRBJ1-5	TGTGCCAGTAGCCTTGGGTTCAATCAGCCCCAGCATTTT	CASSLGFNQPQHF
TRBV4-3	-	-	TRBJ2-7	TGCGCCAGCAGCCAAGATTTGTCGCAGGGGGGGAACTACGAGCAGTACTTC	CASSQDLSQGGNYEQYF
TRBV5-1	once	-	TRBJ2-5	TGCGCCAGCAGCGCCCAGAACTGGGAGACCCAGTACTTC	CASSAQNWETQYF
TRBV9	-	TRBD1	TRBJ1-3	TGTGCCAGCAGCGAGGGGACAGGCGCCTCTGGAAACACCATATATTTT	CASSEGTGASGNTIYF